A single TCR beta chain is shown here with its context. The record originates from a study of blood T cell repertoires in COVID-19. The CDR3 totals 17 residues. Germline CDR1 reads LNHDA; CDR2 reads SQIVND (reference sequence). The V and J ends lost 2 bases and 1 base, in that order; junction bases with no gene match: 7. This table comes from immunoSEQ multiplex PCR, and its TCRdb copy is limited to in-frame clones, with some not included. The repertoire has approximately 150,000 clones, almost 90% of them found once; the top ten carry less than 2%. Material: peripheral blood. This sequence joins TRBV19 and TRBJ1-1; TRBD1 matches at 10 bases. The sequence was collected from a woman aged 55-69 years with acute or convalescent COVID-19. In DNA form, the CDR3 reads TGTGCCAGTAGTATATTACCGGGACAGGGGTCGAACACTGAAGCTTTCTTT. Its translation is CASSILPGQGSNTEAFF.